This entry lists 5 T cell receptor beta chains sequenced from one sample in a study of shared clonotypes between healthy human individuals. TCRdb's table, derived via immunoSEQ multiplex PCR, lists solely in-frame clones and lacks some. The table shows about a million clones, with 60% to 80% occurring only once. The specimen sequenced was memory CD4+ T cells from PBMCs. As for subset: CD45RA-negative fraction. Receptors originate from a man between 18 and 35 years old in good health. Some clones in this sample may be carry-over from other donors' samples.

The chain joins TRBV29-1 to TRBJ2-1; D not certain. The CDR3 has 16 residues. V was shortened by 1 base and J by 0 bases, with 13 bases between the two germline ends. CDR1 is SQVTM, CDR2 ANQGSEA, per germline. The DNA of the CDR3 is TGCAGCGTTGAAGTGGGGTCGGCTGACTCCTACAATGAGCAGTTCTTC. Residues: CSVEVGSADSYNEQFF.

This clone occurred a few times. The J gene is TRBJ1-1, the V gene TRBV2; TRBD1 agrees at 8 bases. The germline V gene has CDR1 SNHLY and CDR2 FYNNEI. The CDR3 loop spans 16 amino acids. J was trimmed by 5 bases and V by 7 bases; bases with no gene match: 15. CDR3 nucleotide sequence: TGTGCCAGCAAGGGTGGGCAGGGGGCATTGGAGACTGAAGCTTTCTTT. It translates to CASKGGQGALETEAFF.

Of note for this clone: The same CDR3 also results from other DNA sequences found in this sample. This rearrangement joins TRBV27 to TRBJ1-1; a possible D gene is TRBD1 (6 bases). The CDR3 runs 14 residues. Per the germline V gene, CDR1 is MNHEY and CDR2 is SMNVEV (reference sequence). V lost 6 bases to trimming and J lost 0 bases, with 11 bases between them. This CDR3 reads CASRQGRMNTEAFF. CDR3 bases: TGTGCCAGCAGACAGGGCCGGATGAACACTGAAGCTTTCTTT.

Of note for this clone: Other DNA sequences of this sample code for an identical CDR3. The CDR3: CASSLSGHSYEQYF. The CDR3 nucleotides read TGTGCCAGCAGTTTATCTGGACACTCCTACGAGCAGTACTTC. V is TRBV28 and J is TRBJ2-7; TRBD1 is a possible D gene (5 bases). CDR1 is MDHEN and CDR2 is SYDVKM in the germline V gene. Trimming took 1 base from V and 0 from J, leaving 7 bases between them. The CDR3 totals 14 residues.

The CDR3 DNA is TGTGCCAGCAGCTTAGGGACTAGCGGGAGCCCCAATGAGCAGTTCTTC. It codes for CASSLGTSGSPNEQFF. The chain carries TRBV7-9 and TRBJ2-1; 13 bases align to TRBD2. V lost 1 base and J lost 6; bases outside the gene matches: 3. Germline V gene lookup returns CDR1 SEHNR and CDR2 FQNEAQ (reference sequence). CDR3 length: 16 amino acids. The full variable domain, with the rest looked up from reference TRBV7-9 and TRBJ2-1, is DTGVSQNPRHKITKRGQNVTFRCDPISEHNRLYWYRQTLGQGPEFLTYFQNEAQLEKSRLLSDRFSAERPKGSFSTLEIQRTEQGDSAMYLCASSLGTSGSPNEQFFGPGTRLTVL.